The sequence of this T cell receptor beta chain was determined in a study of T-cell memory formation after mild COVID-19. Whole-study results and caveats: For contracting clones, CD4+ ones sat mainly in CM and EM, CD8+ in EMRA.

5'RACE primed from the constant segment yielded TCR alpha and TCR beta cDNA libraries bearing sample barcodes and UMIs. TCRdb reanalysed the 5' RACE reads using MiXCR and keeps one entry per CDR3 protein. Here the sample spans roughly 510,000 distinct CDR3 sequences, roughly a sixth being singletons. The germline gives CDR1 MNHEY, CDR2 SVGAGI. The CDR3 sequence is 15 residues long. V lost 6 bases, J lost 0 bases, and 14 bases lay in between. With respect to this clonotype: Its antigen is not known.

The rearrangement joins TRBV6-5 to TRBJ1-1, with a possible D match to TRBD1 (5 bases). The sequence was obtained from an adult woman who had mild COVID-19 (a few samples of this study predate the infection). Cell type and time point are not known. Sequenced input: PBMCs or a T cell subset sorted from them (not recorded which). In DNA, the CDR3 is TGTGCCAGCAGGGGGGAAAGGGTCTTGAACACTGAAGCTTTCTTT. This codes for CASRGERVLNTEAFF.